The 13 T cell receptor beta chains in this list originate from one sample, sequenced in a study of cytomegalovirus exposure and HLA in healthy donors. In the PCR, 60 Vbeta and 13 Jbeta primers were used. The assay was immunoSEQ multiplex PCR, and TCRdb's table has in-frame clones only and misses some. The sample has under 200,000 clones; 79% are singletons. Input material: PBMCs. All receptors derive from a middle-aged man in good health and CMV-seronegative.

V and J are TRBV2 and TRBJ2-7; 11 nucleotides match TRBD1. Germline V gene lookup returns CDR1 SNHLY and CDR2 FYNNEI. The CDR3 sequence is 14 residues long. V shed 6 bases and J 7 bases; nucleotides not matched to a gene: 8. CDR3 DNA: TGTGCCAGCAGGTGGGACAGGGGGTTAGAGGAGCAGTACTTC. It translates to CASRWDRGLEEQYF.

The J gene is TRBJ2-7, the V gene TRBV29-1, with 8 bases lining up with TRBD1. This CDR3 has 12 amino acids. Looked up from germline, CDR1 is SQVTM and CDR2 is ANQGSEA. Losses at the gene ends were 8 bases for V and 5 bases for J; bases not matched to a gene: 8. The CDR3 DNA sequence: TGCAGCATTGGACAGGGCACCCACGAGCAGTACTTC. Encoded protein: CSIGQGTHEQYF.

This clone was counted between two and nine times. The CDR3 here is CASSSGLNTGELFF. The CDR3 DNA reads as TGTGCCAGCAGCTCGGGACTCAACACCGGGGAGCTGTTTTTT. The gene calls are TRBV7-2 and TRBJ2-2; TRBD2 might be the D (6 bases). Germline V gives CDR1 SGHTA, CDR2 FQGNSA. This CDR3 has 14 amino acids. V lost 4 bases, J lost 2 bases, and 8 bases lay in between.

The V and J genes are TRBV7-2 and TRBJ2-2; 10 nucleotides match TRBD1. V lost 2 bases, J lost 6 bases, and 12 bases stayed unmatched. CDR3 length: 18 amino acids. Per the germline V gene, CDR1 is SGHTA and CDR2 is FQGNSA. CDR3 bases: TGTGCCAGCAGCTTACGAGTGACCGGGACAGGGGACCCCGGGGAGCTGTTTTTT. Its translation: CASSLRVTGTGDPGELFF.

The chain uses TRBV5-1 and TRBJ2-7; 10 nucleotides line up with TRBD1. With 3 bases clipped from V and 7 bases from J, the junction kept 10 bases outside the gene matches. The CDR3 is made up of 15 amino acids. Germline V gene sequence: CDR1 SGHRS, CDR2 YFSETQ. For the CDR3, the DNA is TGCGCCAGCAGCTCCGGGACAGGGGTCTCGAAGGAGCAGTACTTC. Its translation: CASSSGTGVSKEQYF.

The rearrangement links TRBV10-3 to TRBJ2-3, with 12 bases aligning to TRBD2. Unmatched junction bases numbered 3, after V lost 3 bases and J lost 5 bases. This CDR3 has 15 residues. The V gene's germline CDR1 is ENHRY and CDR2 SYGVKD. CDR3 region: CAISDPLAGGDTQYF. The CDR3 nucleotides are TGTGCCATCAGTGACCCACTAGCGGGAGGAGATACGCAGTATTTT.

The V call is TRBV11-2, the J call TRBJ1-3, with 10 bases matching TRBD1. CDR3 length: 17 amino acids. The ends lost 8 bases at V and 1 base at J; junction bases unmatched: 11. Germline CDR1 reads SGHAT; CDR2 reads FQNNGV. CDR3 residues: CASFTGTGEWSGNTIYF. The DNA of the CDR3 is TGTGCCAGCTTCACCGGGACAGGGGAATGGTCTGGAAACACCATATATTTT.

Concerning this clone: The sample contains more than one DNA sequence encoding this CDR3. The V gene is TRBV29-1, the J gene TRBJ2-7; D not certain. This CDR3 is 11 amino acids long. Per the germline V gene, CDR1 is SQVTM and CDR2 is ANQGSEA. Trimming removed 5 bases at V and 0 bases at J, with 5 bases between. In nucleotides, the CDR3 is TGCAGCGTTTCCAGCTCCTACGAGCAGTACTTC. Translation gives CSVSSSYEQYF.

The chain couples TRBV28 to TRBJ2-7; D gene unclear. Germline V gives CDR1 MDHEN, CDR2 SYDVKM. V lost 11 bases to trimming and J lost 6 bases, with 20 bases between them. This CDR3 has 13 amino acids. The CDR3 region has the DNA TGTGCCCCCCTCCAGGCCCGACATCCCGAGCAGTACTTC. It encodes CAPLQARHPEQYF.

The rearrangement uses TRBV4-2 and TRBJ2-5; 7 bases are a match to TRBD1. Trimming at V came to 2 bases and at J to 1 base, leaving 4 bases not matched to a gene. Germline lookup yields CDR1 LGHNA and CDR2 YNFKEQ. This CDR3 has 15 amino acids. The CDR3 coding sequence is TGTGCCAGCAGCCAACTGACAGGGCCCCAAGAGACCCAGTACTTC. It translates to CASSQLTGPQETQYF.

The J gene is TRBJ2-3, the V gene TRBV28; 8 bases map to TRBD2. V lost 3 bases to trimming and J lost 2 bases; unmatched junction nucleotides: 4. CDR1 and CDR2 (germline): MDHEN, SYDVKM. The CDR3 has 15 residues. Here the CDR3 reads CASSFRGGVTDTQYF. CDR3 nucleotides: TGTGCCAGCAGTTTCCGGGGGGGGGTCACAGATACGCAGTATTTT.

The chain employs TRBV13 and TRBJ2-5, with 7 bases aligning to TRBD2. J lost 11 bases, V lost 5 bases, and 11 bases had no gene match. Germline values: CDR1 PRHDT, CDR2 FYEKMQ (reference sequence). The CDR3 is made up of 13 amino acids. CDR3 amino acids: CASSRGSGREQYF. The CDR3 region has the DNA TGTGCCAGCAGCCGTGGCAGTGGGAGGGAGCAGTACTTC.

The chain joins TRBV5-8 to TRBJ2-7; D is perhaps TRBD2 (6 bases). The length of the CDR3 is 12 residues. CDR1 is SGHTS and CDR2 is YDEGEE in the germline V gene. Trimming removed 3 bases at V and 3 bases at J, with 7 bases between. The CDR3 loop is CASSWTIYEQYF. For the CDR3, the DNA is TGTGCCAGCAGCTGGACTATCTACGAGCAGTACTTC.